This T cell receptor (beta chain) comes out of a study of blood T cells in healthy people across ages. Study findings and constraints: Researchers judged that diversity estimates from one million T cells fell short of true values. Older individuals had lower TCR beta diversity per million T cells (the decline was roughly linear).

A second PCR, run for roughly 7 to 12 cycles, used a sample-barcoded 5' primer plus a J-beta primer mix. TCRdb analysed the 5' RACE reads with MiXCR anew, one entry per CDR3 protein. The data hold 1.8 million or so distinct CDR3 sequences, with around 40% observed a single time. With 3 bases removed from V and 2 bases from J, the gap between germline ends came to 14 bases. The CDR3 spans 15 residues. The germline gives CDR1 SGDLS, CDR2 YYNGEE. About this clonotype: Its target is not known.

This sequence originates from a human donor in good health. The chain has TRBV9 and TRBJ1-1; D uncertain. Source material: blood. The CDR3 here is CASSEWGGPNTEAFF. The CDR3 nucleotides read TGTGCCAGCAGCGAGTGGGGTGGTCCCAACACTGAAGCTTTCTTT.